These T cell receptor beta chains were read from a single sample in a study of blood T cell repertoires in COVID-19. Profiled with immunoSEQ multiplex PCR; TCRdb holds only in-frame clones, not every one. The profile shows 250,000 or so clones, 80% to 90% of them singletons. The sequenced sample was PBMCs or T cells enriched from blood (not recorded which). The receptors were gathered from a woman aged 30 to 39 with acute COVID-19. Each CDR3 is given with its conserved first and last residue. The order of the fields is J gene, V gene, D gene, CDR3 protein. A D gene is named only where the DNA matches it firmly.

>TRBJ2-3|TRBV18|.
CASSPVRGTIGPDTQYF
>TRBJ2-1|TRBV2|.
CASSDSGDEQFF
>TRBJ2-2|TRBV28|TRBD2
CASSSRGWMGTSGLSNTGELFF
>TRBJ1-2|TRBV10-3|.
CAISEQSGEGHGYTF
>TRBJ2-7|TRBV2|TRBD1
CASSAAGQGMHEQYF
>TRBJ1-6|TRBV6-1|.
CASSEFDSPLHF
>TRBJ1-3|TRBV29-1|.
CSVRQGEDTIYF
>TRBJ2-4|TRBV21-1|.
CASSRGETSGAEAKNIQYF
>TRBJ1-2|TRBV6-5|TRBD1
CASSYDGQGPTRGYTF
>TRBJ2-3|TRBV9|.
CASSPTPGSTDTQYF
>TRBJ1-2|TRBV11-3|TRBD1
CASSLDRDRVFRYGYTF
>TRBJ2-1|TRBV11-2|TRBD2
CASSLLLAGGDEQFF
>TRBJ2-3|TRBV28|TRBD2
CASSFGGRAADTQYF
>TRBJ2-7|TRBV19|.
CALRRAGACYEQYF
>TRBJ2-2|TRBV9|TRBD1
CASSPRDRGELFF
>TRBJ2-7|TRBV19|TRBD1
CASSTAGGFIYEQYF
>TRBJ1-5|TRBV6-2/TRBV6-3|.
CASSLGQGVQPQHF
>TRBJ2-7|TRBV2|.
CASRGADYEQYF
>TRBJ2-3|TRBV7-9|.
CASTPPGRDLTDTQYF
>TRBJ1-2|TRBV4-3|TRBD1
CASSQVGQGEHYGYTF
>TRBJ1-1|TRBV20-1|.
CSAREAEAFF
>TRBJ1-2|TRBV4-1|.
CASSQFAGDNYGYTF
>TRBJ1-5|TRBV18|.
CASSTLDGNQPQHF
>TRBJ2-3|TRBV3-1/TRBV3-2|TRBD2
CASSQGLAGGRDTQYF
>TRBJ1-1|TRBV19|.
CASSMTVNTEAFF
>TRBJ2-3|TRBV10-1|.
CASRVSSTDTQYF
>TRBJ1-1|TRBV28|.
CASMVTGMNTEAFF